This T cell receptor beta chain was retrieved from a study of identical twins. Study-level points and caveats: Cord blood's abundant beta clonotypes had fewer insertions, unlike memory repertoires.

This clonotype has ten or more counts. No antigen is known for it. TCRdb re-derived calls from the 5' RACE reads in MiXCR, one entry per CDR3 protein. The repertoire holds 1,800,000 or so distinct CDR3 sequences, less than 35% seen once, with 0.25% to 0.3% in the top ten. The germline gives CDR1 MNHEY, CDR2 SMNVEV (reference sequence). With 3 bases clipped from V and 2 bases from J, the junction kept 4 bases outside the gene matches. CDR3 length equals 15 residues. V is TRBV27 and J is TRBJ2-3; 8 bases are a match to TRBD2. Source material: cord blood. The receptor's source is a newborn girl in good health. CDR3 sequence reads: CASSLTGGFTDTQYF. For the CDR3, the DNA is TGTGCCAGCAGTTTGACGGGGGGGTTCACAGATACGCAGTATTTT.